A selection of T cell receptor beta chains follows, all from one sample in a study of blood T cell repertoires in COVID-19. Measured with immunoSEQ multiplex PCR; TCRdb has only the in-frame clones, and not every one. Of approximately 130,000 clones in the sample, about 77% are singletons; the top ten hold roughly 20%. Material: peripheral blood. Source of these receptors: a man older than 75 with acute or convalescent COVID-19. CDR3s include the opening cysteine and the closing phenylalanine or tryptophan. A D gene is named only where the DNA matches it firmly. Size values are once, few and many counts, or a class for expanded clones, and some rows have none.

j_call clone_size d_call v_call cdr3_nt cdr3_aa
TRBJ2-2 - - TRBV7-2 TGTGCCAGCAGCTTAAGCACTACCCAGACCGGGGAGCTGTTTTTT CASSLSTTQTGELFF
TRBJ2-4 - - TRBV19 TGTGCCAGTAGTATAGTTGGCTTAGCCAAAAACATTCAGTACTTC CASSIVGLAKNIQYF
TRBJ1-1 - - TRBV7-3 TGTGCCAGCAGCCCGTTCCCAGGAAGCTTTCAAGCTTTCTTT CASSPFPGSFQAFF
TRBJ1-1 - TRBD1 TRBV5-1 TGCGCCAGCAGCGGAGGACAGGGGGCCACTGAAGCTTTCTTT CASSGGQGATEAFF
TRBJ2-3 - TRBD1 TRBV6-2/TRBV6-3 TGTGCCAGCAGTTACGAAGACAGGGGTACAGATACGCAGTATTTT CASSYEDRGTDTQYF
TRBJ2-3 - TRBD2 TRBV7-9 TGTGCCCCCACCATGGGGACGGGGGGAAGCACAGATACGCAGTATTTT CAPTMGTGGSTDTQYF
TRBJ2-7 - TRBD2 TRBV12-5 TGTGCTAGTGGTTTCCCGGGACTAAGTTACGAGCAGTACTTC CASGFPGLSYEQYF
TRBJ2-3 - TRBD1 TRBV6-5 TGTGCCAGCTCCCCCGACGGGACAGGCACAGATACGCAGTATTTT CASSPDGTGTDTQYF
TRBJ2-7 - TRBD2 TRBV5-1 TGCGCGAGCGGGCGGGGGTCAACCTACGAGCAGTACTTC CASGRGSTYEQYF
TRBJ2-4 once - TRBV10-1 TGCGCCAGCAGCCCCCACTCCATGGGACCGACTAGTATAGCCAAAAACATTCAGTACTTC CASSPHSMGPTSIAKNIQYF
TRBJ1-5 - - TRBV20-1 TGCAGTGCCTGGGCCAAGCCCCAGCATTTT CSAWAKPQHF
TRBJ1-2 - TRBD1 TRBV28 TGTGCCAGCAGTCGGACAGGGGGTGTGGGGCCCGATGGCTACACCTTC CASSRTGGVGPDGYTF
TRBJ1-5 once TRBD1 TRBV10-3 TGTGCTATCAGTGGGACAGCTACTCAGCCCCAGCATTTT CAISGTATQPQHF
TRBJ2-3 - TRBD2 TRBV7-2 TGTGCCAGCAGCTTAGGGACTAGCGGGGGGGTGAGCACAGATACGCAGTATTTT CASSLGTSGGVSTDTQYF
TRBJ2-3 - TRBD2 TRBV29-1 TGCAGCGTTGTGGGCCAGCGGGGGGTGACAGATACGCAGTATTTT CSVVGQRGVTDTQYF
TRBJ1-6 - TRBD1 TRBV19 TGTGCCAGTAAAAGAGGGACAGTGGAGGCTTCACCCCTCCACTTT CASKRGTVEASPLHF
TRBJ1-6 - - TRBV5-6 TGTGCCAGCAGCTTGGGCGGTTCACCCCTCCACTTT CASSLGGSPLHF
TRBJ2-3 once TRBD1 TRBV5-1 TGCGCCAGCAGCCGCTCGGGGACAGGACGCACAGATACGCAGTATTTT CASSRSGTGRTDTQYF
TRBJ2-3 - TRBD2 TRBV19 TGTGCCAGTCGGAACAAAGCGGGGGGGAGCACAGATACGCAGTATTTT CASRNKAGGSTDTQYF
TRBJ2-3 - TRBD2 TRBV24-1 TGTGCCACCAGTGAGCACTTGGGGGGGTATGGAGATACGCAGTATTTT CATSEHLGGYGDTQYF
TRBJ2-5 - - TRBV5-8 TGTGCCAGCAGCTTGGAACAGTATAAAGAGACCCAGTACTTC CASSLEQYKETQYF
TRBJ2-7 - - TRBV3-1/TRBV3-2 TGTGCCAGCAGCCACCGACAGTCCTACGAGCAGTACTTC CASSHRQSYEQYF
TRBJ1-1 many - TRBV10-3 TGTGCCATCAGTGAGTCGGAGGGAGGGAGGGCTGAAGCTTTCTTT CAISESEGGRAEAFF
TRBJ2-1 once - TRBV5-1 TGCGCCTCCAGGAACGGAAACAATGAGCAGTTCTTC CASRNGNNEQFF
TRBJ2-2 - - TRBV13 TGTGCCAGCAGCTTAGGGCGGGGATCCACCGGGGAGCTGTTTTTT CASSLGRGSTGELFF
TRBJ2-7 - - TRBV6-5 TGTGCCAGCAGTTACTCGAGGGCAGCGCCCCGGGCGGAGCAGTACTTC CASSYSRAAPRAEQYF
TRBJ1-1 - TRBD1 TRBV11-2 TGTGCCAGCAGCTTACGTCAGGGGGCGACCACTGAAGCTTTCTTT CASSLRQGATTEAFF
TRBJ1-2 few - TRBV13 TGTGCCAGCAGACGGACCCTAGGGGCCTATGGCTACACCTTC CASRRTLGAYGYTF
TRBJ2-3 - - TRBV6-1 TGTGCCAGCAGTGAACTCCCAGGGGGGAAACAAACGCAGTATTTT CASSELPGGKQTQYF
TRBJ1-2 - - TRBV5-1 TGCGCCAGCAGCTTGGCGGTGGGCAACCCCTATGGCTACACCTTC CASSLAVGNPYGYTF
TRBJ1-6 - - TRBV7-9 TGTGCCAGCAGCCCCTCCCGCGATTCACCCCTCCACTTT CASSPSRDSPLHF
TRBJ2-1 once TRBD2 TRBV12-5 TGTGCTAGTGGTTTGGACACTAGCGGCCCCCATGAGCAGTTCTTC CASGLDTSGPHEQFF
TRBJ2-5 - - TRBV18 TGTGCCAGCTCATCCGGACAGCAAGAGACCCAGTACTTC CASSSGQQETQYF
TRBJ1-2 - TRBD1 TRBV6-2/TRBV6-3 TGTGCCAGCAGCCGACAGGGGGCTCTGAACGATGGCTACACCTTC CASSRQGALNDGYTF
TRBJ1-2 few - TRBV2 TGTGCCAGCAGCCGTGAAACTTTTTCGGACATTTACCGCTACACCTTC CASSRETFSDIYRYTF
TRBJ2-5 - - TRBV15 TGTGCCACCGGGCGGGGGCCTCAAGAGACCCAGTACTTC CATGRGPQETQYF
TRBJ1-4 few TRBD1 TRBV27 TGTGCCAGCAGTCCACAGGGGGCGACTAATGAAAAACTGTTTTTT CASSPQGATNEKLFF
TRBJ2-1 - - TRBV9 TGTGCCAGCAGCCCAGGGGGGCTGAGCTCCTACAATGAGCAGTTCTTC CASSPGGLSSYNEQFF
TRBJ2-2 - TRBD1 TRBV28 TGTGCCAGCATCCGGGACAGGGTCGGCACCGGGGAGCTGTTTTTT CASIRDRVGTGELFF
TRBJ2-7 - TRBD1 TRBV4-1 TGCGCCAGCAGCCAAGGGACAGGGGGTAAATACGAGCAGTACTTC CASSQGTGGKYEQYF
TRBJ1-2 - - TRBV5-4 TGTGCCAGCAGGCTCCTGGACAGTTCTGGCTACACCTTC CASRLLDSSGYTF
TRBJ1-6 many - TRBV7-2 TGTGCCAGCAGCTTGGACTCAAATGGCGATTCACCCCTCCACTTT CASSLDSNGDSPLHF
TRBJ1-1 once - TRBV25-1 TGTGCCACCACGGACAGTCCTAGTCTTGAAGCTTTCTTT CATTDSPSLEAFF
TRBJ2-2 - TRBD2 TRBV7-2 TGTGCCAGCAGCCTTACCGGGACTAGCGGCACCGGGGAGCTGTTTTTT CASSLTGTSGTGELFF
TRBJ2-2 - - TRBV6-2/TRBV6-3 TGTGCCAGCAGCCAACCTAGGGAGCTGTTTTTT CASSQPRELFF